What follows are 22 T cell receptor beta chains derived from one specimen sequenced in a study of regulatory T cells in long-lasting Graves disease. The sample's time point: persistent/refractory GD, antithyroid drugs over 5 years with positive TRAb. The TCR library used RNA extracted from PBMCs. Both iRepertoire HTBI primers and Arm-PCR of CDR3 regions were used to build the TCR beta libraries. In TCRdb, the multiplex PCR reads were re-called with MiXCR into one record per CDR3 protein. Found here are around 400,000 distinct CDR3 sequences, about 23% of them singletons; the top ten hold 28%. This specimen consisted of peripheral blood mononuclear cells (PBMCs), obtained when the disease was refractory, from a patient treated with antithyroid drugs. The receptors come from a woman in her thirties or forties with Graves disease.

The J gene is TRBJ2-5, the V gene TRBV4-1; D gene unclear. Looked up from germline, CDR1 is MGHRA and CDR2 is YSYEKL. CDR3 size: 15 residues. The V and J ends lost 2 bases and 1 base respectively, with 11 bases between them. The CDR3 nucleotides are TGCGCCAGCAGCCAATCTCTGTTCACCCAAGAGACCCAGTACTTC. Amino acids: CASSQSLFTQETQYF.

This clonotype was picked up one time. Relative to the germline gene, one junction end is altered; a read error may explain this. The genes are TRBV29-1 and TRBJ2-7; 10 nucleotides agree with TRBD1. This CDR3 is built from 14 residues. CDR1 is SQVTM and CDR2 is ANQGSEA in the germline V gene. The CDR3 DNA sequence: TGCAGCGTTGCTGGGGACAGGGGTTCCTACGAGCAGTGCTTC. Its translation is CSVAGDRGSYEQCF.

CDR3 nucleotide sequence: TGTGCCAGCAGCCGACAGCGCTTCGGGGAGCTGTTTTTT. Translation gives CASSRQRFGELFF. The chain employs TRBV5-6 and TRBJ2-2, with D tentatively TRBD1 (5 bases). Between the trimmed V and J ends, which lost 4 bases and 7 bases, there was a span of 11 bases. Germline loops: CDR1 SGHDT, CDR2 YYEEEE. CDR3 length: 13 amino acids.

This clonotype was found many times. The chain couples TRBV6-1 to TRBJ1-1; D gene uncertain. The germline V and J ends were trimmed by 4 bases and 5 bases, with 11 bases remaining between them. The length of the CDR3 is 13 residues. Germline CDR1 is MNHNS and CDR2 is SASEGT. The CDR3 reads CASSGQAFTEAFF. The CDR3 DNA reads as TGTGCCAGCAGTGGCCAAGCCTTTACTGAAGCTTTCTTT.

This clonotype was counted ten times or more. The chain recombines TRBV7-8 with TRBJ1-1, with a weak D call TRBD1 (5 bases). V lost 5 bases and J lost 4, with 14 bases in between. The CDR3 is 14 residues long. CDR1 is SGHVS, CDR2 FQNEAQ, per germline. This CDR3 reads CASSPPLRATEAFF. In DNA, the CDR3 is TGTGCCAGCAGCCCACCACTCAGGGCCACTGAAGCTTTCTTT. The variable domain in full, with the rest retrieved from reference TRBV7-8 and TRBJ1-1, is GAGVSQSPRYKVAKRGQDVALRCDPISGHVSLFWYQQALGQGPEFLTYFQNEAQLDKSGLPSDRFFAERPEGSVSTLKIQRTQQEDSAVYLCASSPPLRATEAFFGQGTRLTVV.

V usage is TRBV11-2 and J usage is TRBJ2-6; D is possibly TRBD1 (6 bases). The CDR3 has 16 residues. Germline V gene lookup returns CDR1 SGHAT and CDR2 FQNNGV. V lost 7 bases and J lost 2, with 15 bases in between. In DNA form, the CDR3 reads TGTGCCAGCAAAATAGGTGGGGGCACTGGGGCCAACGTCCTGACTTTC. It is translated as CASKIGGGTGANVLTF.

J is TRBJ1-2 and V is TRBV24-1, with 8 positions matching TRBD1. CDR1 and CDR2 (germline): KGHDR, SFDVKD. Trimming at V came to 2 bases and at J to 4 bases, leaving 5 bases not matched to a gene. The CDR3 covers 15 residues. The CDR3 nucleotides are TGTGCCACCAGTGATTACCCCACAGGGGGCTATGGCTACACCTTC. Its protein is CATSDYPTGGYGYTF.

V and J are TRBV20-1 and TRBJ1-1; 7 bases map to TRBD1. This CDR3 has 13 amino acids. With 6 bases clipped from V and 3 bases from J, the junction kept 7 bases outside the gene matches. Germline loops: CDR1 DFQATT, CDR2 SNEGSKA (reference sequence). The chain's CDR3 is CSARGQRDTEAFF. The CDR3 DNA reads TGCAGTGCCCGGGGACAGAGGGACACTGAAGCTTTCTTT.

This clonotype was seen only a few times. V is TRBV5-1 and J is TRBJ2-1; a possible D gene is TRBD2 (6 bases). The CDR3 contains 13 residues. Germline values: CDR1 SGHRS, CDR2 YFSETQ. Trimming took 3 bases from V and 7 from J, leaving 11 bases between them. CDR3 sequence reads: CASSSDYRNEQFF. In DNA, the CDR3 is TGCGCCAGCAGCTCGGACTATCGGAATGAGCAGTTCTTC.

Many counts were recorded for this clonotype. In DNA, the CDR3 is TGTGCCAGCAGTTTAGACAGGTTTAACTATGGCTACACCTTC. It translates to CASSLDRFNYGYTF. V and J are TRBV28 and TRBJ1-2; perhaps TRBD1 as D (6 bases). The CDR3 is 14 residues long. The germline V gene has CDR1 MDHEN and CDR2 SYDVKM. V lost 2 bases and J 1 base, leaving 8 bases between the germline ends.

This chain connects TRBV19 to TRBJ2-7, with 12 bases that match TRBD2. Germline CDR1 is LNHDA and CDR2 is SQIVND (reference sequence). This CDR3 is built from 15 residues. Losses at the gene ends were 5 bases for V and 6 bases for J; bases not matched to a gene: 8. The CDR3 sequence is CASSPRTSGIPEQYF. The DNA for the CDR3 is TGTGCCAGTAGTCCGAGGACTAGCGGGATTCCCGAGCAGTACTTC.

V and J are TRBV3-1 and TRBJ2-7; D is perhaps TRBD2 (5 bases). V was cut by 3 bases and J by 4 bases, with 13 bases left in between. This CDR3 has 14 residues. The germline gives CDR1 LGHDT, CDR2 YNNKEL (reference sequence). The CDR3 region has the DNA TGTGCCAGCAGCCACGGGCCCCGAGGGTACGAGCAGTACTTC. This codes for CASSHGPRGYEQYF.

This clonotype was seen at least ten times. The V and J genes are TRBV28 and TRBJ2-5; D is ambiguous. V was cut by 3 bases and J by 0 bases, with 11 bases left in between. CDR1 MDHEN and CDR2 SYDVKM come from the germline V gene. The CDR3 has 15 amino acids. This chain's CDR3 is CASSFSRWYQETQYF. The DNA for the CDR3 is TGTGCCAGCAGTTTCAGCCGTTGGTACCAAGAGACCCAGTACTTC.

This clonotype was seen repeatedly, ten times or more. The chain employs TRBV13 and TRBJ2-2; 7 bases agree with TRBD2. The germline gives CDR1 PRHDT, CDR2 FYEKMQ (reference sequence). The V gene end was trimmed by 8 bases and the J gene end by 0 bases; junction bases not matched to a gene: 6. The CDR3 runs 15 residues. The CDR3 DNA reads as TGTGCCAGCGAGTCTAGCGGATCGAACACCGGGGAGCTGTTTTTT. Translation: CASESSGSNTGELFF.

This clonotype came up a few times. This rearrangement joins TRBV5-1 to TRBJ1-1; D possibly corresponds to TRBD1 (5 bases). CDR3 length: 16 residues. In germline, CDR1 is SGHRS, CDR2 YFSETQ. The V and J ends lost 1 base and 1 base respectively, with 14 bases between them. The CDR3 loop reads CASSLSKDTSNTEAFF. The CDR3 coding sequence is TGCGCCAGCAGCTTGAGTAAGGACACTTCGAACACTGAAGCTTTCTTT.

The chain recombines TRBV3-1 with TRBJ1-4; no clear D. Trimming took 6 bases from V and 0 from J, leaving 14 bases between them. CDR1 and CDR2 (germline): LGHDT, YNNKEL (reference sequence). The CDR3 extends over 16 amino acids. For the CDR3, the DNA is TGTGCCAGCAGTCGATACAGTTTTGCAACTAATGAAAAACTGTTTTTT. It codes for CASSRYSFATNEKLFF.

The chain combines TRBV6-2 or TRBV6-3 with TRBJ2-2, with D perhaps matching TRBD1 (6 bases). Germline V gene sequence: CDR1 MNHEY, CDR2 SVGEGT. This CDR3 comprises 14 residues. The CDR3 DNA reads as TGTGCGACCACCAGAGCAGGGGTTACCGGGGAGCTGTTTTTT. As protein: CATTRAGVTGELFF.

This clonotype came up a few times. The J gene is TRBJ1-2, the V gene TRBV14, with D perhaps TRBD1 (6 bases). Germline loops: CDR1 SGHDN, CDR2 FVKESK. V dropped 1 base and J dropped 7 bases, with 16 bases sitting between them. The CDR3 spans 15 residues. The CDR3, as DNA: TGTGCCAGCAGCCAAGGTCAAACAGGGCGTCGTGGCTACACCTTC. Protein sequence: CASSQGQTGRRGYTF.

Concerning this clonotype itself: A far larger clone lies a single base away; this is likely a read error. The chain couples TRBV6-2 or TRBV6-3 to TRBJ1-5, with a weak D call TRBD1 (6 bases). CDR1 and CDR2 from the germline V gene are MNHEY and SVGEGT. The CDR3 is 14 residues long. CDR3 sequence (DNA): TGTGCCTGCAGCGATCGGGGGCGCAATCAGCCCCAGCATTTT. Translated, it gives CACSDRGRNQPQHF.

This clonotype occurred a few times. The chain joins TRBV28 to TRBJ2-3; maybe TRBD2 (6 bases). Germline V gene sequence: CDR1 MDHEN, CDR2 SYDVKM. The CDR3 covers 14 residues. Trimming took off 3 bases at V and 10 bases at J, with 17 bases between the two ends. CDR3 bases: TGTGCCAGCAGTTTGGCGGGATCCTCCACCCCGCAGTATTTT. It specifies CASSLAGSSTPQYF.

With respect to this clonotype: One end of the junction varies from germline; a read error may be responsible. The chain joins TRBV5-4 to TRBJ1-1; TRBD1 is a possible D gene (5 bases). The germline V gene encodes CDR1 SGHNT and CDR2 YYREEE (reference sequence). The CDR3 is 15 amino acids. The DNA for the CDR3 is TGTACCAGCAGCTCGTCCGGGAGGGGCAACACTGAAGCTTTCTTT. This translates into CTSSSSGRGNTEAFF.

The DNA of the CDR3 is TGTGCCAGCAGCGAACAACAGGGCTCTAATGAAAAACTGTTTTTT. The encoded protein is CASSEQQGSNEKLFF. This chain links TRBV14 with TRBJ1-4; a possible D gene is TRBD1 (6 bases). Deletions cut 5 bases from V and 3 bases from J, with 13 bases between. Germline lookup yields CDR1 SGHDN and CDR2 FVKESK. CDR3 length: 15 residues.